This entry describes one TCR beta chain. Antigen unknown. Some clones are missing from TCRdb's copy, which holds only in-frame ones; the method was immunoSEQ multiplex PCR. The table has about 57,000 clones, around 79% seen once. This sample is drawn from a study of memory CD4+ T cells and cytomegalovirus serostatus. Study information: Healthy Belgian adult donors included roughly ten CMV-positive and 24 CMV-negative people. Regarding the study as a whole: Suggested: most of the CMV-linked TCR signature lies in CD4+ memory cells.

Single viable CD3+CD4+CD8-CD45RO+ cells were sorted as the memory CD4+ T cells. V gave up 4 bases and J gave up 6 bases, with 16 bases separating them. The CDR3 totals 15 residues. Looked up from germline, CDR1 is LGHNA and CDR2 is YNFKEQ. The chain carries TRBV4-2 and TRBJ1-5; tentatively, D is TRBD1 (5 bases). The sample consisted of memory CD4+ T cells from blood. The receptor was derived from an adult in good health and CMV-seronegative. The CDR3 nucleotides read TGTGCCAGCAGCCCATCTGACAGTGGGGGTCAGCCCCAGCATTTT. This gives the protein CASSPSDSGGQPQHF.